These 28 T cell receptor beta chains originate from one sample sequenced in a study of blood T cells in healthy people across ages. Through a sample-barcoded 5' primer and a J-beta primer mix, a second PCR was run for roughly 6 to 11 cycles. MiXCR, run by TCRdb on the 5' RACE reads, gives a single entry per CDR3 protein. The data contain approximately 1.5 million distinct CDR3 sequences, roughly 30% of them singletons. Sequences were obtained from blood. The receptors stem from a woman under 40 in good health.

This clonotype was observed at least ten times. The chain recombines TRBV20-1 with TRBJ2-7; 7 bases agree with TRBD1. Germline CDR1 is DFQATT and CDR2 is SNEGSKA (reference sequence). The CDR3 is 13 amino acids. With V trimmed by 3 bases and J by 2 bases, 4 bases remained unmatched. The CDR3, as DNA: TGCAGTGCTAGTAAGACAGGGCCCTACGAGCAGTACTTC. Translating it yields CSASKTGPYEQYF.

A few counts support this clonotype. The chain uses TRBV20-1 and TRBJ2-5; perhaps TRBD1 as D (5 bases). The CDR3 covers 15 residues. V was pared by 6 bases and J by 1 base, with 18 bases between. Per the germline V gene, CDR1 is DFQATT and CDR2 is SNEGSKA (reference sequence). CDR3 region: CSATRTDTTQETQYF. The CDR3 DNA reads TGCAGTGCCACACGAACGGACACCACCCAAGAGACCCAGTACTTC.

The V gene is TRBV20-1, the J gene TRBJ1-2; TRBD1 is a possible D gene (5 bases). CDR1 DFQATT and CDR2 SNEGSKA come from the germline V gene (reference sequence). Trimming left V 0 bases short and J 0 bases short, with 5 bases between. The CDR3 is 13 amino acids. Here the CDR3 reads CSARETANYGYTF. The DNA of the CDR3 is TGCAGTGCTAGAGAGACAGCTAACTATGGCTACACCTTC.

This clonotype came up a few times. Written as DNA, the CDR3 is TGTGCCAGCAGCGGGGGGACCTCGATCTCCTACAATGAGCAGTTCTTC. Protein product: CASSGGTSISYNEQFF. The chain couples TRBV7-9 to TRBJ2-1, with D possibly matching TRBD2 (6 bases). This CDR3 is 16 amino acids long. V gave up 5 bases and J gave up 0 bases, with 14 bases separating them. CDR1 is SEHNR and CDR2 is FQNEAQ in the germline V gene (reference sequence).

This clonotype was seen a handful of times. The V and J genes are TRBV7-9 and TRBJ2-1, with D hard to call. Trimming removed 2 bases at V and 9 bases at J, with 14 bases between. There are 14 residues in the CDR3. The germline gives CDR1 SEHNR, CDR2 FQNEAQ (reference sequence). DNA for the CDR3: TGTGCCAGCAGCTTACCCGTCGAGAACAGTGAGCAGTTCTTC. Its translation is CASSLPVENSEQFF.

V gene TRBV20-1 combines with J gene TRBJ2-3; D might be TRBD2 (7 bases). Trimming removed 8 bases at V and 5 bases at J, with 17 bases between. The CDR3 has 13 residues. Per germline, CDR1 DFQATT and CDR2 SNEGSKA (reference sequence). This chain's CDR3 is CSPPGGHLDTQYF. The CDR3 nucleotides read TGCAGTCCCCCGGGGGGCCATTTAGATACGCAGTATTTT.

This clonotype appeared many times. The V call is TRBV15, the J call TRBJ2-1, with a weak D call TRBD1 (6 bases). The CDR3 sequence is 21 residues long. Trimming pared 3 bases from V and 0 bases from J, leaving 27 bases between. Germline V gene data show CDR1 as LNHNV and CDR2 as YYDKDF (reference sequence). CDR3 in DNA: TGTGCCACCAGCAGGGCGACATTGATCAATAAAAACAGGGTCTCCTACAATGAGCAGTTCTTC. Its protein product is CATSRATLINKNRVSYNEQFF.

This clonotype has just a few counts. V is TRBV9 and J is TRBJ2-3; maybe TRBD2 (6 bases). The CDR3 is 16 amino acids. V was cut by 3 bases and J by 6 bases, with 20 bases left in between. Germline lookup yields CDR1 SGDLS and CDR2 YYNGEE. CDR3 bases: TGTGCCAGCAGCGGGGGGACTCGACCCATCGAGGATACGCAGTATTTT. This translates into CASSGGTRPIEDTQYF.

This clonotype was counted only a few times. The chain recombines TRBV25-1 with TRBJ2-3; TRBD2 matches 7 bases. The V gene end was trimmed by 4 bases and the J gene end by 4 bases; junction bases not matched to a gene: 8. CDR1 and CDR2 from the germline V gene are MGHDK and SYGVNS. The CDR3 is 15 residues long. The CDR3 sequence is CASSGGREVPDTQYF. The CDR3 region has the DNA TGTGCCAGCAGTGGGGGTCGGGAGGTGCCAGATACGCAGTATTTT.

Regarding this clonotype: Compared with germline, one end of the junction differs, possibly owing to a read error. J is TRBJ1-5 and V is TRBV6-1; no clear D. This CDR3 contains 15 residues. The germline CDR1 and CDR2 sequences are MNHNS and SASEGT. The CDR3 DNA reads TGTGCCAGCAGTGAATGGGAGGATAGCAATCAGCCCCGGCATTTT. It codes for CASSEWEDSNQPRHF.

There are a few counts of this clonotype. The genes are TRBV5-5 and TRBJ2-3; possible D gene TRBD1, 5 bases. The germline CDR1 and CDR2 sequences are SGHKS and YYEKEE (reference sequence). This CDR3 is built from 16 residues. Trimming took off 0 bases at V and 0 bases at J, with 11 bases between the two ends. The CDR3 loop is CASSLAWTLSTDTQYF. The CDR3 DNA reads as TGTGCCAGCAGCTTGGCCTGGACACTAAGCACAGATACGCAGTATTTT.

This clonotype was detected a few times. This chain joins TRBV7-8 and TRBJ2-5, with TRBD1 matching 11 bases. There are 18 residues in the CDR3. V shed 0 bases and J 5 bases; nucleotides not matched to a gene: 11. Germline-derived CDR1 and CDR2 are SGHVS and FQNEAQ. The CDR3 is CASSLAYIGQGAGETQYF. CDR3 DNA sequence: TGTGCCAGCAGCTTAGCGTATATAGGACAGGGGGCAGGGGAGACCCAGTACTTC.

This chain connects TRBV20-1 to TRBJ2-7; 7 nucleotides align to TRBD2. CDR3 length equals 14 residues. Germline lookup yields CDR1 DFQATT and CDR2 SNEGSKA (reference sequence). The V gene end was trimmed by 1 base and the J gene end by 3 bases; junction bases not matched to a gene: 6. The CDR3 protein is CSARGGGSGYEQYF. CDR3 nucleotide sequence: TGCAGTGCTAGAGGAGGCGGGAGTGGCTACGAGCAGTACTTC.

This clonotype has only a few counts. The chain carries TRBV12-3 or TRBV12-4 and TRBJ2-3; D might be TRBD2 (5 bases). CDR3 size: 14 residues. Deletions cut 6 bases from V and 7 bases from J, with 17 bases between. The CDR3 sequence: CASSPPGVTHTQYF. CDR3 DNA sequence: TGTGCCAGCAGCCCACCCGGGGTTACGCATACGCAGTATTTT.

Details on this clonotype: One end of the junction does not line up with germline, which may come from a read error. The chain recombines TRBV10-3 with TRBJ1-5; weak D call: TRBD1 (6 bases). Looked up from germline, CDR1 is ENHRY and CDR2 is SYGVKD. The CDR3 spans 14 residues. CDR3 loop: CATRGADSNRPQHF. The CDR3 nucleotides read TGTGCCACAAGGGGGGCAGATAGCAATCGGCCCCAGCATTTT.

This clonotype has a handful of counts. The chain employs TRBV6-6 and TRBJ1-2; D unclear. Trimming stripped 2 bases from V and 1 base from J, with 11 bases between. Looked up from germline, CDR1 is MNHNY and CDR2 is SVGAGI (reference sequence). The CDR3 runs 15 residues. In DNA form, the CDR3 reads TGTGCCAGCAGTTACGGCAGTGAGTTTAACTATGGCTACACCTTC. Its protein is CASSYGSEFNYGYTF.

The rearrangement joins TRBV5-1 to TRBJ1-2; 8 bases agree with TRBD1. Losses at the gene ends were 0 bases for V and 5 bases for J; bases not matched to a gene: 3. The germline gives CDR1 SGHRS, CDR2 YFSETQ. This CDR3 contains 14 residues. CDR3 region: CASSLEDRAYGYTF. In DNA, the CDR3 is TGCGCCAGCAGCTTGGAGGACAGGGCGTATGGCTACACCTTC.

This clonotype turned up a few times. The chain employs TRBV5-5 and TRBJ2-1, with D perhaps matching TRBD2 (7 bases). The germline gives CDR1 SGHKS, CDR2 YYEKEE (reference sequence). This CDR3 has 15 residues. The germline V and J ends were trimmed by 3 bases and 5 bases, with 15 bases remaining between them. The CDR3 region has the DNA TGTGCCAGCAGCTGGGCGAACGGGGGGCACAATGAGCAGTTCTTC. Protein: CASSWANGGHNEQFF.

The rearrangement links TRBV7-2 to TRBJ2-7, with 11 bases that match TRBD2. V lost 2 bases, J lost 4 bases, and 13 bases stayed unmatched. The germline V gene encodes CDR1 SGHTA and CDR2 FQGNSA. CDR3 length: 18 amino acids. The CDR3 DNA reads TGTGCCAGCAGCTTACGGCTAGCGGGGGGTGTTCAGACTTACGAGCAGTACTTC. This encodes CASSLRLAGGVQTYEQYF.

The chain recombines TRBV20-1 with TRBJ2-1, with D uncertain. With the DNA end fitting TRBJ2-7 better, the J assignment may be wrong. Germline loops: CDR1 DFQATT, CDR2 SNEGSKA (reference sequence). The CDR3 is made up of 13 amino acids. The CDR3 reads CSARDVQLYEQYF. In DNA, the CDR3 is TGCAGTGCTAGAGATGTACAACTATACGAGCAGTACTTC.

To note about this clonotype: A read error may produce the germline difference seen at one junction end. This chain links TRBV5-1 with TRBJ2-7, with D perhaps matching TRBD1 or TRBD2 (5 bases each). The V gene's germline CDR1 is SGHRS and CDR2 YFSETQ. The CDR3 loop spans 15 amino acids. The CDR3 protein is CASSSPLGGVYERYF. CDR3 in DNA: TGCGCCAGCAGCTCCCCGCTTGGGGGAGTCTACGAGCGGTACTTC. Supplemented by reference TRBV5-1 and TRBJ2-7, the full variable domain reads KAGVTQTPRYLIKTRGQQVTLSCSPISGHRSVSWYQQTPGQGLQFLFEYFSETQRNKGNFPGRFSGRQFSNSRSEMNVSTLELGDSALYLCASSSPLGGVYERYFGPGTRLTVT.

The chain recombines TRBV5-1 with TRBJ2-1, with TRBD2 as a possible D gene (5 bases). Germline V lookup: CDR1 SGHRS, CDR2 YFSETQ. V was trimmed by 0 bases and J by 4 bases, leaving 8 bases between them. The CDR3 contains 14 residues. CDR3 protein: CASSLELGYNEQFF. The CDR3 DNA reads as TGCGCCAGCAGCTTGGAACTAGGATACAATGAGCAGTTCTTC. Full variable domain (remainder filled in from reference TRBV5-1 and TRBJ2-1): KAGVTQTPRYLIKTRGQQVTLSCSPISGHRSVSWYQQTPGQGLQFLFEYFSETQRNKGNFPGRFSGRQFSNSRSEMNVSTLELGDSALYLCASSLELGYNEQFFGPGTRLTVL.

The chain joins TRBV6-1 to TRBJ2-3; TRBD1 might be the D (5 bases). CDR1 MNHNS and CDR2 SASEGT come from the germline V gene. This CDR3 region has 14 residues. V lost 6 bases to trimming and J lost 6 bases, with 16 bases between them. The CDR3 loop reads CASRVDRATDTQYF. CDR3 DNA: TGTGCCAGCAGGGTCGACAGAGCCACGGATACGCAGTATTTT.

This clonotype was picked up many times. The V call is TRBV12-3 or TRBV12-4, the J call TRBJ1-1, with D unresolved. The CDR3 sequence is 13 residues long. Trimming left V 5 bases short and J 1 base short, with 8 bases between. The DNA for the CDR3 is TGTGCCAGCAGTCCCCCCCGGAACACTGAAGCTTTCTTT. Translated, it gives CASSPPRNTEAFF.

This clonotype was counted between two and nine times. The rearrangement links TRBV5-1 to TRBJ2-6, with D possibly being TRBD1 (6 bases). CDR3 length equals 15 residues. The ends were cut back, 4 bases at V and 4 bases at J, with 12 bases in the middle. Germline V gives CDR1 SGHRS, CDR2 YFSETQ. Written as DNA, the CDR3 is TGCGCCAGCAGCGTAGTGGGACACGGGGCCAACGTCCTGACTTTC. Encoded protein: CASSVVGHGANVLTF. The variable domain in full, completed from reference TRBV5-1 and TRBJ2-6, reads KAGVTQTPRYLIKTRGQQVTLSCSPISGHRSVSWYQQTPGQGLQFLFEYFSETQRNKGNFPGRFSGRQFSNSRSEMNVSTLELGDSALYLCASSVVGHGANVLTFGAGSRLTVL.

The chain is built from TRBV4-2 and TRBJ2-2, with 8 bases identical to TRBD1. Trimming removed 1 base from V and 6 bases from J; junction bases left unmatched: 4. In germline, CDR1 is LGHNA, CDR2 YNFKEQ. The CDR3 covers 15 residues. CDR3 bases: TGTGCCAGCAGCCAAGGGACAGGGCAGGCCGGGGAGCTGTTTTTT. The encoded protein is CASSQGTGQAGELFF.

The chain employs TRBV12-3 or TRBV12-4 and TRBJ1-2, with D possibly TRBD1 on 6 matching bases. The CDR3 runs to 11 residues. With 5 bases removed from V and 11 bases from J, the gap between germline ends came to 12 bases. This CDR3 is CASSAGEIYTF. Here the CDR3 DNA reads TGTGCCAGCAGTGCAGGGGAGATATACACCTTC.

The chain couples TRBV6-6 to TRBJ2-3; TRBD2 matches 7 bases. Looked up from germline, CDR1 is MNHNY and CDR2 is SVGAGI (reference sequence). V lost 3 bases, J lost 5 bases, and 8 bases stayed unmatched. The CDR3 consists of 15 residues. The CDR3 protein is CASSYLRELKDTQYF. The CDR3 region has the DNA TGTGCCAGCAGTTATCTGCGGGAGTTAAAAGATACGCAGTATTTT.